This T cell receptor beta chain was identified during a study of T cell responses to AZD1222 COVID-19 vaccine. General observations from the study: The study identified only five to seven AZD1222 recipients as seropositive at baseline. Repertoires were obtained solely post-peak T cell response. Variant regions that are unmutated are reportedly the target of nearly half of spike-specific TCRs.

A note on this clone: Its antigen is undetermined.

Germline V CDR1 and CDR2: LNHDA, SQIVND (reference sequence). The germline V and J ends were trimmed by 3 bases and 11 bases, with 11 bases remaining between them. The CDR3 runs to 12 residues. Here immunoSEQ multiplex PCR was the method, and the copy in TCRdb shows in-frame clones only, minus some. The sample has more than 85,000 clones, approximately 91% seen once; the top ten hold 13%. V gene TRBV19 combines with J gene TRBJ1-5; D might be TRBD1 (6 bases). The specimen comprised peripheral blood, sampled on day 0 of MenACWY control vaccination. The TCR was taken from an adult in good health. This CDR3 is CASSISRGSQHF. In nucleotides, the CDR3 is TGTGCCAGTAGTATTAGTAGGGGGTCCCAGCATTTT. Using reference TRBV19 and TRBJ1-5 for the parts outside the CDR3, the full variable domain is DGGITQSPKYLFRKEGQNVTLSCEQNLNHDAMYWYRQDPGQGLRLIYYSQIVNDFQKGDIAEGYSVSREKKESFPLTVTSAQKNPTAFYLCASSISRGSQHFGDGTRLSIL.